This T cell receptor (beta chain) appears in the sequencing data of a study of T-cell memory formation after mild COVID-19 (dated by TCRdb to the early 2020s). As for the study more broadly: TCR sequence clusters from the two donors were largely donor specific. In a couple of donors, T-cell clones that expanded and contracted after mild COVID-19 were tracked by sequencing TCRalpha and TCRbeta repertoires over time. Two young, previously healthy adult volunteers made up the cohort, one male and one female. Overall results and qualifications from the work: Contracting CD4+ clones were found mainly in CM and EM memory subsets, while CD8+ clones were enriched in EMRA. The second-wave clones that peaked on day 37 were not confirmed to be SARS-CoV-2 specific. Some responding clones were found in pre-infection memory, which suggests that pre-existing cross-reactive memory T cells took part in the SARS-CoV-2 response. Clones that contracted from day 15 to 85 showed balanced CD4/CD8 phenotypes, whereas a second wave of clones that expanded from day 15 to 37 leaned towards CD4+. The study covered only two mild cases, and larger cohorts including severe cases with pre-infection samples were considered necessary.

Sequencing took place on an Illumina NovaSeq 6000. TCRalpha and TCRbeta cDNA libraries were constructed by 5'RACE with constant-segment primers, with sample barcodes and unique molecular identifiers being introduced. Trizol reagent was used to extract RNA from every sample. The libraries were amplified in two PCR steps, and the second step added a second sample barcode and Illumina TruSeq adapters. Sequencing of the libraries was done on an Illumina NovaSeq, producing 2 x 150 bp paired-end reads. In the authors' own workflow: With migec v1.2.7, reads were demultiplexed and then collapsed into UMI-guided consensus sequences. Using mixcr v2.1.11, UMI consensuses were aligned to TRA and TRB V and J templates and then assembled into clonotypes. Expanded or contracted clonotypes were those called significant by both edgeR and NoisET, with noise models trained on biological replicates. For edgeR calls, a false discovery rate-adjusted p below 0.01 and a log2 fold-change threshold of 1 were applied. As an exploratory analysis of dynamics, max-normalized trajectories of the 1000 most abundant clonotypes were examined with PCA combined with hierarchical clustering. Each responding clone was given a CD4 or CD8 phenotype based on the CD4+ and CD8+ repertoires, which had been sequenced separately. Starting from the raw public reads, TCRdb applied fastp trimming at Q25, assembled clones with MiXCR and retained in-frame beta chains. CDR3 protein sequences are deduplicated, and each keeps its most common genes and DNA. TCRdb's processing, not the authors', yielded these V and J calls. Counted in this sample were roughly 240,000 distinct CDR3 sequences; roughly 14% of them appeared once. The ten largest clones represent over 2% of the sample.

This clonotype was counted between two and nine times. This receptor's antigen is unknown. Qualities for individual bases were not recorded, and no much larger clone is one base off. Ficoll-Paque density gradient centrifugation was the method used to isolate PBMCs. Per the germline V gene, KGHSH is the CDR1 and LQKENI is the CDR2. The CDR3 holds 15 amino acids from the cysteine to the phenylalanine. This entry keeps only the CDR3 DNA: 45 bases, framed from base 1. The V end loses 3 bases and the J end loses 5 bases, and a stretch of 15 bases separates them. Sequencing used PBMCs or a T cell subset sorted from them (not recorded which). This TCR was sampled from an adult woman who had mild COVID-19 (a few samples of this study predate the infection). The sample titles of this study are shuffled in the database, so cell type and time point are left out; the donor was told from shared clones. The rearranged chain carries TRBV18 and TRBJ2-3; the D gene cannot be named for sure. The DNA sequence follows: TGTGCCAGCTCACCGCAGCAGTCACTGGGAGATACGCAGTATTTT. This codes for CASSPQQSLGDTQYF.